This T cell receptor beta chain is drawn from a study of shared clonotypes between healthy human individuals. V was clipped by 7 bases and J by 0 bases, with 13 bases between them. CDR1 SGHRS and CDR2 YFSETQ come from the germline V gene. This CDR3 is 15 amino acids long. Comments on this clone: The antigen remains unidentified.

This table comes from immunoSEQ multiplex PCR, and its TCRdb copy is limited to in-frame clones, with some not included. The sample yields 2 million to 2.5 million clones, 85% to 95% seen once. Study findings and constraints: Relative to their counterparts shared across all four donors, non-shared clonotypes exhibited diminished generation probabilities.

This sequence joins TRBV5-1 and TRBJ1-4; D call uncertain. Material for sequencing was naive CD4+ T cells from PBMCs. Sample subset: CD45RA+ positively selected. The TCR sequence derives from a man aged 18 to 29 in good health. Some clones in this sample may be carry-over from other donors' samples. The CDR3 DNA sequence: TGCGCCAGCGGCTCGTCGGGTACAACTAATGAAAAACTGTTTTTT. Translation: CASGSSGTTNEKLFF.